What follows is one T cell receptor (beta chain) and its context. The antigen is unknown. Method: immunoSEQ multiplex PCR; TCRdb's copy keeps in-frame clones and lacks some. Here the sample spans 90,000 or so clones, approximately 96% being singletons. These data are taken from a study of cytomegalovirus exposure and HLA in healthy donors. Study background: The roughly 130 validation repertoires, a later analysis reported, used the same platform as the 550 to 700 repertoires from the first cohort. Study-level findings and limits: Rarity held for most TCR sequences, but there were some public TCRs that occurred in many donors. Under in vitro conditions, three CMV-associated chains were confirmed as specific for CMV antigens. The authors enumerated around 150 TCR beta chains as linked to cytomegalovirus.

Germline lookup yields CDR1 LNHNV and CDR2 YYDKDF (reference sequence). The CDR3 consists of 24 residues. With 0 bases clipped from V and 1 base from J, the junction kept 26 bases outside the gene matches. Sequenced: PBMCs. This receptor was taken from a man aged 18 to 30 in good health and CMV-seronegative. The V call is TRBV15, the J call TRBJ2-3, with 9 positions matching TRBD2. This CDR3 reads CATSRDWGGAVSAGGQVRTDTQYF. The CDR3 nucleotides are TGTGCCACCAGCAGAGATTGGGGGGGCGCGGTTTCAGCGGGAGGCCAGGTCCGCACAGATACGCAGTATTTT.